Detailed here is one T cell receptor (beta chain). Assay used: immunoSEQ multiplex PCR; TCRdb lists only in-frame clones, some missing. The sample lists tens of thousands of clones; 75% to 95% were seen once. These data belong to a study of blood T cell repertoires in COVID-19. This CDR3 comprises 14 residues. V lost 4 bases to trimming and J lost 4 bases, with 13 bases between them. CDR1 is SEHNR, CDR2 FQNEAQ, per germline (reference sequence). The TCR comes from a woman in her forties or fifties in a cohort sampled during active COVID-19. Specimen: peripheral blood. This chain connects TRBV7-9 to TRBJ1-2, with a tentative D call TRBD1 (5 bases). The CDR3 here is CASSSREISYGYTF. In DNA form, the CDR3 reads TGTGCCAGCAGCTCCAGGGAAATCAGCTATGGCTACACCTTC.